The 6 T cell receptor beta chains reported below all come from one sample, sequenced in a study of control samples from healthy donors and cancer patients. Profiled with immunoSEQ multiplex PCR; TCRdb holds only in-frame clones, not every one. The repertoire holds approximately 170,000 clones, with nearly 90% as singletons. The source material was blood. Every receptor here comes from a woman in her 50s in good health.

The genes are TRBV2 and TRBJ2-5, with D perhaps matching TRBD1 (6 bases). Germline CDR1 is SNHLY and CDR2 is FYNNEI. V was cut by 5 bases and J by 2 bases, with 21 bases left in between. The CDR3 length is 17 residues. In nucleotides, the CDR3 is TGTGCCAGCAGTTGGTTGACAGGCTCATGGGGACAAGAGACCCAGTACTTC. Encoded protein: CASSWLTGSWGQETQYF.

This chain uses TRBV5-1 with TRBJ2-5; D remains ambiguous. Between the trimmed V and J ends, which lost 6 bases and 3 bases, there was a span of 12 bases. The germline V gene has CDR1 SGHRS and CDR2 YFSETQ. This CDR3 is built from 13 residues. The CDR3 region is CASTPSEKETQYF. The CDR3 region has the DNA TGCGCCAGCACCCCCTCGGAAAAAGAGACCCAGTACTTC.

J is TRBJ1-6 and V is TRBV24-1, with 8 nucleotides matching TRBD1. With 2 bases clipped from V and 9 bases from J, the junction kept 2 bases outside the gene matches. This CDR3 comprises 14 residues. Germline V gene data show CDR1 as KGHDR and CDR2 as SFDVKD. Here the CDR3 reads CATSDSGQGSPLHF. The CDR3 region has the DNA TGTGCCACCAGTGATTCTGGACAGGGTTCACCCCTCCACTTT.

This clone came up once. The rearrangement joins TRBV7-9 to TRBJ1-6; D is uncertain. Germline-derived CDR1 and CDR2 are SEHNR and FQNEAQ (reference sequence). V lost 3 bases, J lost 10 bases, and 16 bases lay in between. The CDR3 is made up of 15 amino acids. CDR3 region: CASSLDNSNGSPLHF. CDR3 DNA: TGTGCCAGCAGCTTGGATAATTCAAATGGGTCACCCCTCCACTTT.

This sequence joins TRBV24-1 and TRBJ2-5; a weak D match, TRBD1 (7 bases). The germline gives CDR1 KGHDR, CDR2 SFDVKD. The V end lost 3 bases, the J end lost 4 bases, and 14 bases lay between the germline ends. The CDR3 spans 15 residues. The CDR3 loop is CATSDPGTAGETQYF. The CDR3, as DNA: TGTGCCACCAGTGATCCCGGGACAGCGGGAGAGACCCAGTACTTC.

The chain carries TRBV24-1 and TRBJ2-7; 9 bases map to TRBD1. The germline V gene has CDR1 KGHDR and CDR2 SFDVKD. With V trimmed by 4 bases and J by 5 bases, 2 bases remained unmatched. CDR3 length equals 13 residues. The CDR3 DNA reads as TGTGCCACCAGTGACACAGGGGGCGACGAGCAGTACTTC. It yields the protein CATSDTGGDEQYF.